This is a list of T cell receptor beta chains from one sample in a study of T cell responses to AZD1222 COVID-19 vaccine. The repertoire was sequenced with immunoSEQ multiplex PCR; TCRdb's copy has only in-frame clones and lacks some. In the table there are 95,000 to 100,000 clones, 85% to 90% of which are singletons. The input for sequencing was peripheral blood, taken 28 days after the second AZD1222 dose. The source is an adult who received the AZD1222 COVID-19 vaccine. The CDR3 runs from the conserved cysteine through the conserved F or W. A D gene is named only where the DNA matches it firmly. Rows give clone size only sometimes, using once, few, many, or a class for an expanded clone.

>few|TRBD2|TRBV9|TRBJ2-1
CASSVTSGRRIYNEQFF
TGTGCCAGCAGTGTGACTAGCGGGAGACGGATCTACAATGAGCAGTTCTTC
>-|-|TRBV5-4|TRBJ1-4
CASSPHGGTVNEKLFF
TGTGCCAGCAGTCCCCACGGTGGGACTGTTAATGAAAAACTGTTTTTT
>-|-|TRBV29-1|TRBJ2-3
CSVIVRVVGTDTQYF
TGCAGCGTTATAGTTCGGGTTGTGGGCACAGATACGCAGTATTTT
>-|-|TRBV6-5|TRBJ2-3
CASSYEDSADTQYF
TGTGCCAGCAGTTACGAGGACAGCGCAGATACGCAGTATTTT
>-|-|TRBV29-1|TRBJ1-3
CSAGTGNTIYF
TGCAGCGCCGGGACAGGAAACACCATATATTTT
>-|-|TRBV3-1/TRBV3-2|TRBJ1-2
CASSQEKSTYNYGYTF
TGTGCCAGCAGCCAAGAGAAATCGACTTATAACTATGGCTACACCTTC
>-|TRBD1|TRBV19|TRBJ1-2
CASSWGDRSIRGYTF
TGTGCCAGTAGTTGGGGGGACAGGTCGATTCGTGGCTACACCTTC
>once|-|TRBV20-1|TRBJ2-7
CSASRDGSYEQYF
TGCAGTGCTAGTCGGGACGGGTCCTACGAGCAGTACTTC
>few|TRBD2|TRBV4-1|TRBJ2-1
CASSQGLAGLNEQFF
TGCGCCAGCAGCCAAGGCCTAGCGGGATTGAATGAGCAGTTCTTC
>-|-|TRBV3-1/TRBV3-2|TRBJ2-7
CASSPGLGIYEQYF
TGTGCCAGCAGCCCCGGTCTGGGTATCTACGAGCAGTACTTC
>-|TRBD1|TRBV7-9|TRBJ2-4
CASSPWDREAKNIQYF
TGTGCCAGCAGCCCCTGGGACAGGGAGGCCAAAAACATTCAGTACTTC
>-|-|TRBV25-1|TRBJ2-2
CASTKGSLGGRNTGELFF
TGTGCCAGCACCAAAGGGTCGCTAGGCGGGCGTAACACCGGGGAGCTGTTTTTT
>-|-|TRBV12-3/TRBV12-4|TRBJ1-5
CASSPRAGWTQHF
TGTGCCAGCAGCCCCAGGGCAGGGTGGACCCAGCATTTT
>-|TRBD1|TRBV4-1|TRBJ2-7
CASSQGIPGQGKDRKQYF
TGCGCCAGCAGCCAAGGGATACCGGGACAGGGAAAGGATCGCAAGCAGTACTTC
>-|-|TRBV6-5|TRBJ1-1
CASKAKGGAEAFF
TGTGCCAGCAAAGCCAAGGGAGGAGCTGAAGCTTTCTTT